These 10 T cell receptor beta chains share one sample of origin, sequenced in a study of blood T cell repertoires in COVID-19. The table came from immunoSEQ multiplex PCR; TCRdb's copy has only in-frame clones and leaves some out. The sample records roughly 150,000 clones, approximately 81% being singletons. The source material was PBMCs or T cells enriched from blood (not recorded which). Source of these receptors: a man aged 55 to 69 who had recovered from COVID-19.

CDR3 nucleotide sequence: TGTGCCAGCAGCACTAGCGGGAGGGCCCTCGAGCAGTACTTC. Translation gives CASSTSGRALEQYF. The chain couples TRBV9 to TRBJ2-7; 13 nucleotides match TRBD2. J was trimmed by 6 bases and V by 4 bases; bases with no gene match: 4. The CDR3 runs to 14 residues. The V gene's germline CDR1 is SGDLS and CDR2 YYNGEE.

The rearrangement joins TRBV19 to TRBJ2-2; perhaps TRBD1 as D (5 bases). Germline values: CDR1 LNHDA, CDR2 SQIVND (reference sequence). This CDR3 spans 14 amino acids. Trimming cost V 4 bases and J 6 bases, with 12 bases left between them. CDR3 residues: CASSKFSGSGELFF. CDR3 DNA: TGTGCCAGTAGTAAATTCTCAGGGTCCGGGGAGCTGTTTTTT.

This clone appeared a few times. This sequence joins TRBV29-1 and TRBJ1-2; D is ambiguous. V was clipped by 1 base and J by 3 bases, with 6 bases between them. The CDR3 sequence is 12 residues long. The germline V gene encodes CDR1 SQVTM and CDR2 ANQGSEA. The CDR3 DNA follows: TGCAGCGTTGAAGGGACTTACTATGGCTACACCTTC. Its translation: CSVEGTYYGYTF.

This clone has ten or more counts. This sequence joins TRBV30 and TRBJ1-4, with 9 bases aligning to TRBD1. The CDR3 covers 18 residues. The germline V gene encodes CDR1 GTSNPN and CDR2 SVGIG (reference sequence). Trimming took 2 bases from V and 5 from J; bases not matched to a gene: 15. As DNA, the CDR3 is TGTGCCTGGAGTAACCACAGGGGGCGCGGGGAACTGAATGAAAAACTGTTTTTT. This translates into CAWSNHRGRGELNEKLFF.

The chain has TRBV11-3 and TRBJ2-1; 8 bases agree with TRBD2. The CDR3 is made up of 16 amino acids. The V gene's germline CDR1 is SGHNT and CDR2 YENEEA. Trimming took 5 bases from V and 0 from J; bases not matched to a gene: 6. The CDR3, as DNA: TGTGCCAGCAGCCCCGGCGGGAGGTTCTCCTACAATGAGCAGTTCTTC. As protein: CASSPGGRFSYNEQFF.

The V and J genes are TRBV12-3 or TRBV12-4 and TRBJ1-1; D gene ambiguous. This CDR3 contains 11 residues. Trimming removed 3 bases at V and 4 bases at J, with 3 bases between. The CDR3 loop reads CASSFGTEAFF. The CDR3 DNA sequence: TGTGCCAGCAGTTTCGGCACTGAAGCTTTCTTT.

This sequence joins TRBV10-3 and TRBJ2-7; D is possibly TRBD2 (5 bases). The CDR3 spans 14 residues. The germline V gene has CDR1 ENHRY and CDR2 SYGVKD. Trimming pared 3 bases from V and 3 bases from J, leaving 12 bases between. Written as DNA, the CDR3 is TGTGCCATCAGTGATGGGAACGAGGGCTACGAGCAGTACTTC. Protein product: CAISDGNEGYEQYF.

This chain uses TRBV3-1 (or the pseudogene TRBV3-2) with TRBJ1-2; 10 bases match TRBD1. Germline assignment: CDR1 LGHDT and CDR2 YNNKEL (reference sequence). This CDR3 comprises 12 residues. J lost 14 bases, V lost 3 bases, and 6 bases had no gene match. This chain's CDR3 is CASSQGQGRYTF. Written as DNA, the CDR3 is TGTGCCAGCAGCCAGGGACAGGGGCGTTATACCTTC.

This rearrangement joins TRBV15 to TRBJ2-7; 12 bases fit TRBD2. With V trimmed by 2 bases and J by 5 bases, 4 bases remained unmatched. CDR3 length equals 15 residues. Germline loops: CDR1 LNHNV, CDR2 YYDKDF (reference sequence). In DNA, the CDR3 is TGTGCCACCAGCAGAAGACTAGCGGGAGACCACGAGCAGTACTTC. Protein sequence: CATSRRLAGDHEQYF.

The chain uses TRBV19 and TRBJ2-7, with 8 bases that match TRBD1. J lost 8 bases, V lost 5 bases, and 11 bases had no gene match. Germline CDR1 reads LNHDA; CDR2 reads SQIVND (reference sequence). The length of the CDR3 is 14 residues. CDR3 protein: CASSPETGVVKQYF. The CDR3, as DNA: TGTGCCAGTAGTCCAGAGACAGGGGTAGTGAAGCAGTACTTC. Variable domain in full (rest from reference TRBV19 and TRBJ2-7): DGGITQSPKYLFRKEGQNVTLSCEQNLNHDAMYWYRQDPGQGLRLIYYSQIVNDFQKGDIAEGYSVSREKKESFPLTVTSAQKNPTAFYLCASSPETGVVKQYFGPGTRLTVT.